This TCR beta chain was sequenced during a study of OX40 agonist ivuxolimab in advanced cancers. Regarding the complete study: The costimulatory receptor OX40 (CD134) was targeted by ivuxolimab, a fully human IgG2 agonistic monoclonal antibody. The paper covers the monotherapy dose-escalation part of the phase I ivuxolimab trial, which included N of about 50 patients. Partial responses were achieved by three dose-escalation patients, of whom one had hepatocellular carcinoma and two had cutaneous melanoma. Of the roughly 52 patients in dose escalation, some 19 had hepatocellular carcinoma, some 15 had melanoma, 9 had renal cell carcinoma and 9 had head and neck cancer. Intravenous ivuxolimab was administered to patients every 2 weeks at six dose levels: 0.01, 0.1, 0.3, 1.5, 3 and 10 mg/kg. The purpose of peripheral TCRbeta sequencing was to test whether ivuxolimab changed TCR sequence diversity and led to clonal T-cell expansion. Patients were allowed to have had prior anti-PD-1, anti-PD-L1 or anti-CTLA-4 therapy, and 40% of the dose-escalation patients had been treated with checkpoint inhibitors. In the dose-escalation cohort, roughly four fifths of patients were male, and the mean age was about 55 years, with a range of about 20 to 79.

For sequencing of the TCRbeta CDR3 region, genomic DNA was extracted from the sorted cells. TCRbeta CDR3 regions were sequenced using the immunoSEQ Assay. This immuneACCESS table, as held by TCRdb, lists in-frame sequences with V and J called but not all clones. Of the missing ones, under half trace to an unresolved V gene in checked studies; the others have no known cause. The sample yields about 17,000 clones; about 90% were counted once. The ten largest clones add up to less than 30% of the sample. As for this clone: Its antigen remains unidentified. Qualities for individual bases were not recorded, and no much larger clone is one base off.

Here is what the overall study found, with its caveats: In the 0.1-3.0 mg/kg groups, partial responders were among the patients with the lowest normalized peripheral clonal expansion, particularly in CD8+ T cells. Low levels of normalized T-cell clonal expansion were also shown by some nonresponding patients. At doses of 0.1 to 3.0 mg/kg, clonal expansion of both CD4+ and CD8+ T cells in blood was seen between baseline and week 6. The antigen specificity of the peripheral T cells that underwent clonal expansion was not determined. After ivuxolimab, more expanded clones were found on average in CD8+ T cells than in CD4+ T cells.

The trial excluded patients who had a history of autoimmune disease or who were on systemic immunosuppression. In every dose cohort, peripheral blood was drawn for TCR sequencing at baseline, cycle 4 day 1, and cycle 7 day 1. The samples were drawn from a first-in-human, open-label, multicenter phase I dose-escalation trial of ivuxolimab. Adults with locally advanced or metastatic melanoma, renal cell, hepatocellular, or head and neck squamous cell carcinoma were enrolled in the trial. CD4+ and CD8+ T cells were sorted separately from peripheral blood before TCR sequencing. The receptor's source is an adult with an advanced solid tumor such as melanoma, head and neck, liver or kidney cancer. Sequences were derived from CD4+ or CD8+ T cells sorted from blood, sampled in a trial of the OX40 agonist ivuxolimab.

The sequence in DNA is TGTGCCAGCAGTGCTCGGATACTGAATGAAAAACTGTTTTTT. Protein translation: CASSARILNEKLFF. The chain is assembled from TRBV2 and TRBJ1-4; no D gene is confidently identified. V gives up 4 bases and J gives up 5 bases, and the segment between their germline ends measures 11 bases. Taken from cysteine to phenylalanine, the CDR3 has 14 residues. Only the CDR3 part of the read is kept: 42 bases, read in frame from the first base. According to the germline V gene, CDR1 reads SNHLY and CDR2 reads FYNNEI.